This T cell receptor beta chain was profiled in a study of blood T cell repertoires in COVID-19. Authors' methods: Reference gene primer amplification in the assay estimated nucleated cell counts. Profiling relied on immunoSEQ multiplex PCR, and the TCRdb table lists in-frame clones only, not all of them. Clone size and V and J calls were adopted from that table, with D and trimming inferred from the DNA. The table includes a few hundred thousand clones, 85% to 90% detected once. Participant ages covered about 18 to 100 years across around 22 US areas. Clinical history as reported by participants underpinned cohort assignment. What the recovered Cohort 3 donors had was two negative PCRs, clearance, or symptom resolution. This CDR3 has 15 amino acids. From germline, CDR1 is MNHEY and CDR2 SMNVEV (reference sequence). V was shortened by 0 bases and J by 10 bases, with 18 bases between the two germline ends.

Material: PBMCs or T cells enriched from blood (not recorded which). The chain employs TRBV27 and TRBJ1-1; D is unresolved. The sequence derives from a young man who had recovered from COVID-19. DNA for the CDR3: TGTGCCAGCAGTTTATCGTCGACGGGTGGTACGGGAGCTTTCTTT. This encodes CASSLSSTGGTGAFF.